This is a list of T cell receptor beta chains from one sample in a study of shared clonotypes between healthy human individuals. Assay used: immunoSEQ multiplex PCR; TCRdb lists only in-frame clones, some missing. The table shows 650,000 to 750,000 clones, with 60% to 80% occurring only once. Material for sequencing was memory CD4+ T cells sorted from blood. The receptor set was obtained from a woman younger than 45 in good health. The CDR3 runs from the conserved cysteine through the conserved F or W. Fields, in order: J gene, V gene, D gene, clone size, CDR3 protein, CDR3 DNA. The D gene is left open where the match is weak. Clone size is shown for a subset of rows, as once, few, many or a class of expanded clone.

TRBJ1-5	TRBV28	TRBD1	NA	CATDRGHNQPQHF	TGTGCCACAGACAGGGGGCACAATCAGCCCCAGCATTTT
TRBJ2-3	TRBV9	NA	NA	CASSVQGGTDTQYF	TGTGCCAGCAGCGTACAGGGTGGCACAGATACGCAGTATTTT
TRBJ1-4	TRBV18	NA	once	CASSSKGANEKLFF	TGTGCCAGCTCGTCCAAGGGTGCGAATGAAAAACTGTTTTTT
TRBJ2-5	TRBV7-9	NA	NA	CASSLFLVEETQYF	TGTGCCAGCAGCTTATTTCTGGTGGAAGAGACCCAGTACTTC
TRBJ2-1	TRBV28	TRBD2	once	CASRHDGTSGRDGQFF	TGTGCCAGCAGGCATGACGGGACTAGCGGGAGGGACGGCCAGTTCTTC
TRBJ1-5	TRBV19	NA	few	CASTVKGPVLGGPQHF	TGTGCCAGTACCGTAAAAGGACCGGTGCTTGGTGGGCCCCAGCATTTT
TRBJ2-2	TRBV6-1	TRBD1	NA	CASRDRNTGELFF	TGTGCCAGCCGGGACAGGAACACCGGGGAGCTGTTTTTT
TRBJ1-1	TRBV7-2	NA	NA	CASSLGGSNTEAFF	TGTGCCAGCAGCTTGGGAGGAAGTAACACTGAAGCTTTCTTT
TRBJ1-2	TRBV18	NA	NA	CASSPQTWGNYGYTF	TGTGCCAGCTCACCACAGACGTGGGGTAACTATGGCTACACCTTC
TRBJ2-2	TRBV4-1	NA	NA	CASSQGHSNTGELFF	TGCGCCAGCAGCCAAGGTCACTCGAACACCGGGGAGCTGTTTTTT
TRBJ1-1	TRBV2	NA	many	CASSVDGYTEAFF	TGTGCCAGCAGCGTCGACGGGTACACTGAAGCTTTCTTT
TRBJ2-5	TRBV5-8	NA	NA	CASSHGQFQETQYF	TGTGCCAGCAGCCACGGACAGTTCCAAGAGACCCAGTACTTC
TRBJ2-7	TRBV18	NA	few	CASSPPALKEQYF	TGTGCCAGCTCACCACCCGCCTTAAAGGAGCAGTACTTC
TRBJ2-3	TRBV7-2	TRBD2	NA	CASSSGTSGSTDTQYF	TGTGCCAGCAGCTCCGGGACTAGCGGTAGCACAGATACGCAGTATTTT
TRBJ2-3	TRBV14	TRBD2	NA	CASSLAGADTQYF	TGTGCCAGCAGCCTAGCGGGAGCAGATACGCAGTATTTT
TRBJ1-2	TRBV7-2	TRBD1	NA	CASSLTGAGYTF	TGTGCCAGCAGCTTAACAGGGGCCGGCTACACCTTC
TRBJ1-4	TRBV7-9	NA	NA	CASAETTTNEKLFF	TGTGCCAGCGCCGAGACAACAACTAATGAAAAACTGTTTTTT
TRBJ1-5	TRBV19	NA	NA	CASSIQGTRNQPQHF	TGTGCCAGTAGTATACAGGGCACCCGGAATCAGCCCCAGCATTTT
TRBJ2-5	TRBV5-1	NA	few	CASSFGQGETQYF	TGCGCCAGCAGCTTTGGGCAGGGGGAGACCCAGTACTTC
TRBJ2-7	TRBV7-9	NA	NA	CASSLGFGSTNEQYF	TGTGCCAGCAGCTTAGGGTTCGGCAGTACCAACGAGCAGTACTTC
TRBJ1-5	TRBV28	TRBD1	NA	CASLTAGQGRQPQHF	TGTGCCAGCCTCACAGCCGGACAGGGACGTCAGCCCCAGCATTTT
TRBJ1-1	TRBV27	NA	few	CASSLLGNGVTEAFF	TGTGCCAGCAGTTTACTTGGGAACGGAGTCACTGAAGCTTTCTTT
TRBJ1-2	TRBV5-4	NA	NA	CASSSDSQVAYGYTF	TGTGCCAGCAGCTCAGATTCTCAGGTCGCCTATGGCTACACCTTC
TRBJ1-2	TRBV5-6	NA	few	CASRGGRFHGYTF	TGTGCCAGCAGAGGGGGGAGGTTCCATGGCTACACCTTC
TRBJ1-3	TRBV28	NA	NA	CASRSPVNGNTIYF	TGTGCCAGCAGGTCCCCTGTTAATGGAAACACCATATATTTT
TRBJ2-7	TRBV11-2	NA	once	CASSLDVEQYF	TGTGCCAGCAGCTTAGATGTCGAGCAGTACTTC
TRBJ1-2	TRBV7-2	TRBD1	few	CASSSIGTGGGYTF	TGTGCCAGCAGCTCGATCGGGACAGGGGGAGGCTACACCTTC
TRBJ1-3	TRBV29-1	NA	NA	CSVPDSANGTIYF	TGCAGCGTTCCTGACAGCGCTAATGGCACCATATATTTT
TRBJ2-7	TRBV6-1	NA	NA	CASTVGLFEAKNF	TGTGCCAGCACAGTCGGGCTATTCGAGGCGAAAAACTTC
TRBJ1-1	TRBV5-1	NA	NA	CASSLAVEGNAFF	TGCGCCAGCAGCTTGGCAGTAGAGGGAAACGCTTTCTTT
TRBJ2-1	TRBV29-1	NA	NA	CSVGSSGVPGLF	TGCAGCGTTGGAAGTAGCGGAGTCCCCGGCCTCTTC
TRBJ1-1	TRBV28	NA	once	CASSWPENTEAFF	TGTGCCAGCAGTTGGCCAGAGAACACTGAAGCTTTCTTT
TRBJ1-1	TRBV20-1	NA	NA	CSAISETEAFF	TGCAGTGCTATCTCTGAGACTGAAGCTTTCTTT
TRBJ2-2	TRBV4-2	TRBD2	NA	CASSPSGENTGELFF	TGTGCCAGCAGCCCTAGCGGGGAGAACACCGGGGAGCTGTTTTTT
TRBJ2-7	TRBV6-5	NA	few	CASSYSARYEQYF	TGTGCCAGCAGTTACTCGGCACGGTACGAGCAGTACTTC
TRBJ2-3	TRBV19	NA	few	CASTTMGTAGDTQYF	TGTGCCAGTACCACAATGGGGACAGCGGGAGATACGCAGTATTTT
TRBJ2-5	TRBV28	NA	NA	CASSLSPGLPGTQYF	TGTGCCAGCAGTCTTTCCCCCGGACTACCGGGGACCCAGTACTTC